This T cell receptor beta chain was profiled in a study of T cells expressing NK-cell markers. Findings and caveats of the study: The leading position in the CD3+CD56-NKG2C+ fraction of a handful of donors also went to these clonotypes. Six of the donors carried dominant NKG2C+ clonotypes that took up roughly 1.0-7.5% of their CD8+ T cells.

Points on this clonotype: As yet, its antigen is unknown.

CDR3 length: 13 residues. One entry per CDR3 protein, without DNA, is what TCRdb gives after re-calling the 5' RACE reads. Listed are fewer than 400,000 distinct CDR3 sequences; 5.2% falls within the top ten. This clonotype was obtained from a man aged 18-70 years in good health. Sequencing was performed on blood T cells: a sorted CD56 or NKG2C T cell subset, CD4+ or CD8+ T cells, or bulk PBMC T cells (not recorded which). J is TRBJ1-1 and V is TRBV12-3 or TRBV12-4; TCRdb outputs TRBD1, but without DNA this stays unchecked. The CDR3 protein is CASRGTGLTEAFF.